This T cell receptor (beta chain) emerged from a study of PD-L1 blockade in urothelial cancer. Study-wide context: Atezolizumab 1,200 mg was given intravenously every 3 weeks, starting 2014. There were a median of about 140,000 T cells in blood samples.

Synthetic TCR analog templates were added to each PCR reaction. Clones were sequenced by immunoSEQ multiplex PCR, and TCRdb holds only the in-frame ones, with some missing. The sample contains tens of thousands of clones, 88% of which appear only once. The sample's time point: peripheral blood 6 weeks after treatment start. This clonotype was sampled from a man aged 55 to 70 with urothelial cancer. Source: PBMCs, taken around atezolizumab (anti-PD-L1) treatment.

The CDR3 DNA follows: TGCGCCAGCAGCCAAGATAGAGGTCAGCCCCAGCATTTT. It translates to CASSQDRGQPQHF. This chain uses TRBV4-1 with TRBJ1-5; D not certain. Germline lookup yields CDR1 MGHRA and CDR2 YSYEKL. The CDR3 runs to 13 residues. Trimming removed 0 bases from V and 6 bases from J, with 6 bases in between.